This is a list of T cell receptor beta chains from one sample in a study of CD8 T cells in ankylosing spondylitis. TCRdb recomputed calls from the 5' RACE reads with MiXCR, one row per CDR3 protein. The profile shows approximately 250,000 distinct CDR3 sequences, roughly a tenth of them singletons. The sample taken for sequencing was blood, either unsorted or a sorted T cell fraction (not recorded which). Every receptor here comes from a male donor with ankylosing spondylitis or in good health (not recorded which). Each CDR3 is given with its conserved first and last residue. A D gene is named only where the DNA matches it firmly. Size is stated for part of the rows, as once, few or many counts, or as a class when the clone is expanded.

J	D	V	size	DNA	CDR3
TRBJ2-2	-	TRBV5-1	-	TGCGCCAGCAGCTTGGGGGACTTACCCGGGGAGCTGTTTTTT	CASSLGDLPGELFF
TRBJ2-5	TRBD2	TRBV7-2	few	TGTGCCAGCAGCTTCGGCCTAGCGGGAGATCAAGAGACCCAGTACTTC	CASSFGLAGDQETQYF
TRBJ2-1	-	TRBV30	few	TGTGCCTGGAGGGAGCCCTTTAGGAATGAGCAGTTCTTC	CAWREPFRNEQFF
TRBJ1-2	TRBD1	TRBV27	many	TGTGCCAGCACTTTGAAGACAGGGAGTTATGGCTACACCTTC	CASTLKTGSYGYTF
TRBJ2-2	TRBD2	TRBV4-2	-	TGTGCCAGCAGCCCCGGGACTAGCGGGGGGGCAAGAACCGGGGAGCTGTTTTTT	CASSPGTSGGARTGELFF
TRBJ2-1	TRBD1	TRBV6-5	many	TGTGCCAGCAGTTACGACAGGGACAATGAGCAGTTCTTC	CASSYDRDNEQFF
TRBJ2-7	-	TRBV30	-	TGTGCCTGGAGTGTTAGCGGTATTTCCTACGAGCAGTACTTC	CAWSVSGISYEQYF
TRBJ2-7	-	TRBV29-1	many	TGCAGCTACCGGAGGGGGAGCGAGCAGTACTTC	CSYRRGSEQYF
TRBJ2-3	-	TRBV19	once	TGTGCCAGTAGTACCGCAGCGAGCTTACCCACAGATACGCAGTATTTT	CASSTAASLPTDTQYF
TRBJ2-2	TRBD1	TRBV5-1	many	TGCGCCAGCAGCCGTACAGGGGGCGCCCAGAACACCGGGGAGCTGTTTTTT	CASSRTGGAQNTGELFF
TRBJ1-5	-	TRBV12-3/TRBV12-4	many	TGTGCCAGCAGTCCCCGGCGTTCGAACAACAATCAGCCCCAGCATTTT	CASSPRRSNNNQPQHF
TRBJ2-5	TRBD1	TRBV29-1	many	TGCAGCGCCGCACCGGGACAGGGGGGGACCCAGTACTTC	CSAAPGQGGTQYF
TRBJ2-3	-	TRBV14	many	TGTGCCAGCAGCCAGCAAAGCGTCAGCACAGATACGCAGTATTTT	CASSQQSVSTDTQYF
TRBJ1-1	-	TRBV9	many	TGTGCCAGCAGCGTAGCCGAAATTTGGACTGAAGCTTTCTTT	CASSVAEIWTEAFF
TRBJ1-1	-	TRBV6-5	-	TGTGCCAGCAGTTACGACACGGGAGCCGGGACTGAAGCTTTCTTT	CASSYDTGAGTEAFF
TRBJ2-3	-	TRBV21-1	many	TGTGCCAGCAGCAAACGTTGTTGTGGGGACTACGGTGAAGATACGCAGTATTTT	CASSKRCCGDYGEDTQYF
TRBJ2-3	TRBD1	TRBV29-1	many	TGCAGCGTTACCGACCGGGACAGTTTAAATACGCAGTATTTT	CSVTDRDSLNTQYF
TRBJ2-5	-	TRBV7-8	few	TGTGCCAGCAGCTTCTCCAGGGGAGGAGAGACCCAGTACTTC	CASSFSRGGETQYF
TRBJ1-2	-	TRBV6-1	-	TGTGCCAGCAGTCAACTCCCCCAAGTAGACGGCTACACCTTC	CASSQLPQVDGYTF
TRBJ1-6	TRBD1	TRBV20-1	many	TGCAGTGCTATGACAGGGGGCATTCATAATTCACCCCTCCACTTT	CSAMTGGIHNSPLHF
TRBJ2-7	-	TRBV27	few	TGTGCCAGCAGATCCGGGACTTTAGACGAGCAGTACTTC	CASRSGTLDEQYF
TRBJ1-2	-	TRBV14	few	TGTGCCAGCAGCCAAACCCCCGGCCGACCCACTCGTTATGGCTACACCTTC	CASSQTPGRPTRYGYTF
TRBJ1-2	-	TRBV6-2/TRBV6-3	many	TGTGCCAGCATGGCGGGAGGCCGCTATGGCTACACCTTC	CASMAGGRYGYTF
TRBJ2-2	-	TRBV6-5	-	TGTGCCAGCAGTTACGGGCGGGGAGTCGGGGAGCTGTTTTTT	CASSYGRGVGELFF
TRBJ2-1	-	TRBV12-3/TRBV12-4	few	TGTGCCAGCAGTTCCGGGACGTACTCCTACAATGAGCAGTTCTTC	CASSSGTYSYNEQFF
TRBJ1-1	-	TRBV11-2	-	TGTGCCAGCAGCTTACAGGGCGGGCTATACGGGGACACTGAAGCTTTCTTT	CASSLQGGLYGDTEAFF
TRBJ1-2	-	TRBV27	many	TGTGCCAGCAGTTTAGGAAGTACTAACTATGGCTACACCTTC	CASSLGSTNYGYTF
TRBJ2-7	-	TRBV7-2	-	TGTGCCAGCAGCTTAGGGCAGGAACGGGTTGGCGGGCAGTACTTC	CASSLGQERVGGQYF
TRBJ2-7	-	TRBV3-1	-	TGTGCCAGCAGCCAAGATCTGGGCGAGGGGCCCACCTACGAGCAGTACTTC	CASSQDLGEGPTYEQYF
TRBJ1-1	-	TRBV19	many	TGTGCCAGTAGTCCCCTTGACCTGGACACTGAAGCTTTCTTT	CASSPLDLDTEAFF
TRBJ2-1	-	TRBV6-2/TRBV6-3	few	TGTGCCAGCAGTTACGACGAAGGGGCAGACAATGAGCAGTTCTTC	CASSYDEGADNEQFF
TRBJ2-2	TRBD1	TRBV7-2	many	TGTGCCAGCAGCTTATCTAGGGGGCATCAGATCGGGGAGCTGTTTTTT	CASSLSRGHQIGELFF
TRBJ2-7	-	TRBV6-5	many	TGTGCCAGCAGTTATAAGGGAGGCGAGCAGTACTTC	CASSYKGGEQYF
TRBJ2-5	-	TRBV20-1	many	TGCAGTGCTAGGACGGGCGGGGGCCGGGAGACCCAGTACTTC	CSARTGGGRETQYF
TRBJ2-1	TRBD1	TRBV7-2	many	TGTGCCAGCAGCTCACGGGACAGGTCTTACAATGAGCAGTTCTTC	CASSSRDRSYNEQFF
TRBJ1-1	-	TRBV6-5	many	TGTGCCAGCAGTTACCTCTTGAACACTGAAGCTTTCTTT	CASSYLLNTEAFF
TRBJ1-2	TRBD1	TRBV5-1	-	TGCGCCAGCAGCACTCCTGGACAGGGTAACTATGGCTACACCTTC	CASSTPGQGNYGYTF
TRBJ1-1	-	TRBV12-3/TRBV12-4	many	TGTGCCAGCAGTTTAACAGCGGGTACTGAAGCTTTCTTT	CASSLTAGTEAFF
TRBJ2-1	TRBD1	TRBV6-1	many	TGTGCCAGCAGGGGGACAGCCTACGATGAGCAGTTCTTC	CASRGTAYDEQFF
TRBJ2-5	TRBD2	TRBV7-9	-	TGTGCCAGCAGCTTAGACGGGACTAGCGGGAGAGAGACCCAGTACTTC	CASSLDGTSGRETQYF
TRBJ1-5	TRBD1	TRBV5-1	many	TGCGCCAGCAGCTTGGACGGACAGGGCAATCAGCCCCAGCATTTT	CASSLDGQGNQPQHF
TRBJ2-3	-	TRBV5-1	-	TGCGCCAGCAGCTTGGTTGCCGGGGCAGATACGCAGTATTTT	CASSLVAGADTQYF
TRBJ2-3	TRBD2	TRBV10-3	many	TGTGCCATCATGGCAGCGGGGGGGAGCACAGATACGCAGTATTTT	CAIMAAGGSTDTQYF
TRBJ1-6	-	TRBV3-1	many	TGTGCCAGCAGCCAAGACATGAGGGAACTTTATAATTCACCCCTCCACTTT	CASSQDMRELYNSPLHF